The next 25 T cell receptor beta chains were all read from a single sample in a study of blood T cell repertoires in COVID-19 (dated by TCRdb to 2020 to 2022). Preparation of the library involved the immunoSEQ multiplex PCR assay. TCRdb's version of the immuneACCESS table is confined to in-frame rearrangements and falls short of the full clone set. An unresolved V gene accounts for under half of the shortfall where checked; the remainder is of unknown origin. The sample profile shows 250,000 to 400,000 clones; approximately 87% of them were found once. The ten largest clonotypes hold 2.5% to 3.5% of the sample. The sample comprised peripheral blood. The origin of the receptors is a woman in her 30s with COVID-19, enrolled during active disease.

The gene calls are TRBV5-6 and TRBJ2-2; D perhaps matches TRBD1 (5 bases). The CDR3 totals 16 residues. V lost 4 bases and J lost 0, with 13 bases in between. CDR1 SGHDT and CDR2 YYEEEE come from the germline V gene. The CDR3 here is CASSPVLGPNTGELFF. CDR3 sequence (DNA): TGTGCCAGCAGCCCGGTTTTGGGGCCGAACACCGGGGAGCTGTTTTTT.

This chain links TRBV3-1 (or the pseudogene TRBV3-2) with TRBJ1-2, with 10 bases lining up with TRBD1. The CDR3 contains 14 residues. Germline assignment: CDR1 LGHDT and CDR2 YNNKEL (reference sequence). The ends lost 4 bases at V and 8 bases at J; junction bases unmatched: 7. The CDR3 DNA reads as TGTGCCAGCAGCCTTCGACAGGGGGCGGGAGGCTACACCTTC. Amino acid sequence: CASSLRQGAGGYTF.

Of note for this clone: Other DNA sequences in this specimen translate into the identical CDR3. The chain joins TRBV7-2 to TRBJ2-7; 7 bases agree with TRBD1. The CDR3 covers 14 residues. Looked up from germline, CDR1 is SGHTA and CDR2 is FQGNSA. Losses at the gene ends were 6 bases for V and 7 bases for J; bases not matched to a gene: 12. CDR3 sequence reads: CASRSDRASGEQYF. CDR3 nucleotides: TGTGCCAGCAGGAGTGACAGGGCGTCTGGGGAGCAGTACTTC.

The chain uses TRBV9 and TRBJ2-5, with TRBD2 matching over 10 bases. Unmatched junction bases numbered 10, after V lost 3 bases and J lost 5 bases. Germline CDR1 is SGDLS and CDR2 is YYNGEE. CDR3 size: 16 residues. The CDR3 bases are TGTGCCAGCAGCGAACCGGGGGCTAGCGGGAGTGAGACCCAGTACTTC. This codes for CASSEPGASGSETQYF.

The chain combines TRBV19 with TRBJ1-5; no firm D call. There are 14 residues in the CDR3. Germline loops: CDR1 LNHDA, CDR2 SQIVND (reference sequence). V was clipped by 7 bases and J by 5 bases, with 15 bases between them. CDR3 residues: CASTTSAGDQPQHF. The CDR3 bases are TGTGCCAGTACCACCTCGGCGGGAGATCAGCCCCAGCATTTT.

The chain combines TRBV25-1 with TRBJ2-1; TRBD1 aligns across 9 bases. V was clipped by 3 bases and J by 3 bases; unmatched bases: 6. CDR3 length equals 16 residues. CDR1 MGHDK and CDR2 SYGVNS come from the germline V gene. CDR3 sequence: CASSDLQGADYNEQFF. In DNA, the CDR3 is TGTGCCAGCAGTGATTTACAGGGGGCTGACTACAATGAGCAGTTCTTC.

This clone was observed many times. This chain uses TRBV14 with TRBJ2-3; possibly TRBD2 for D (5 bases). The CDR3 is made up of 18 amino acids. In germline, CDR1 is SGHDN, CDR2 FVKESK. The V gene lost 0 bases and the J gene lost 2 bases, with 18 bases spanning the gap. Written as DNA, the CDR3 is TGTGCCAGCAGCCAAGATATTTTTGGCGGGTTAAACACAGATACGCAGTATTTT. This gives the protein CASSQDIFGGLNTDTQYF.

The rearrangement joins TRBV19 to TRBJ1-2, with TRBD1 as a possible D gene (5 bases). The ends were cut back, 4 bases at V and 3 bases at J, with 15 bases in the middle. Germline assignment: CDR1 LNHDA and CDR2 SQIVND (reference sequence). The CDR3 is 15 residues long. The CDR3 nucleotides are TGTGCCAGTAGTAACCCCCCGGGGGGGGACTATGGCTACACCTTC. This codes for CASSNPPGGDYGYTF.

Notes on this clone: Other DNA sequences in this specimen translate into the identical CDR3. The V call is TRBV20-1, the J call TRBJ2-7; D not certain. This CDR3 is 11 amino acids long. CDR1 and CDR2 from the germline V gene are DFQATT and SNEGSKA (reference sequence). The V end lost 3 bases, the J end lost 4 bases, and 7 bases lay between the germline ends. Written as DNA, the CDR3 is TGCAGTGCTAGTTCAGATTACGAGCAGTACTTC. It is translated as CSASSDYEQYF.

Concerning this clone: Other DNA sequences in this specimen translate into the identical CDR3. The genes are TRBV12-3 or TRBV12-4 and TRBJ1-2; D gene unclear. CDR3 size: 13 residues. V was trimmed by 1 base and J by 2 bases, leaving 5 bases between them. CDR3 protein: CASSLGRNYGYTF. Written as DNA, the CDR3 is TGTGCCAGCAGTTTAGGCAGAAACTATGGCTACACCTTC.

This chain links TRBV27 with TRBJ1-1; possibly TRBD1 for D (5 bases). Germline V CDR1 and CDR2: MNHEY, SMNVEV (reference sequence). This CDR3 is 14 amino acids long. The ends were cut back, 4 bases at V and 1 base at J, with 10 bases in the middle. The CDR3 sequence is CASSSPGQNTEAFF. In DNA form, the CDR3 reads TGTGCCAGCAGTTCACCAGGACAGAACACTGAAGCTTTCTTT.

This sequence joins TRBV14 and TRBJ1-2; TRBD1 matches 9 bases. In germline, CDR1 is SGHDN, CDR2 FVKESK. V lost 4 bases, J lost 6 bases, and 3 bases stayed unmatched. This CDR3 has 13 amino acids. CDR3 sequence: CASSPRTGDGYTF. The CDR3 DNA follows: TGTGCCAGCAGCCCACGGACAGGGGATGGCTACACCTTC.

V and J are TRBV6-1 and TRBJ1-2, with D maybe TRBD1 (5 bases). The CDR3 is 16 residues long. V lost 0 bases, J lost 12 bases, and 23 bases lay in between. Germline CDR1 and CDR2: MNHNS and SASEGT. CDR3 nucleotide sequence: TGTGCCAGCAGTGAAGCTAGAGGAGGGGCCACAGTTAGCGACACCTTC. Residues: CASSEARGGATVSDTF.

This chain uses TRBV15 with TRBJ1-5; D might be TRBD1 (5 bases). V gave up 3 bases and J gave up 3 bases, with 15 bases separating them. The CDR3 runs 16 residues. CDR1 and CDR2 from the germline V gene are LNHNV and YYDKDF (reference sequence). The CDR3 reads CATSRQALGDNQPQHF. The CDR3 DNA reads as TGTGCCACCAGCAGGCAGGCGTTAGGGGACAATCAGCCCCAGCATTTT.

J is TRBJ1-5 and V is TRBV16; D might be TRBD1 (5 bases). Looked up from germline, CDR1 is KGHSY and CDR2 is FQNENV. The V end was cut by 0 bases, the J end by 5 bases, with 11 bases between. There are 15 residues in the CDR3. The CDR3 nucleotides read TGTGCCAGCAGCCAATCCGGAGGGGTGCATCAGCCCCAGCATTTT. This encodes CASSQSGGVHQPQHF.

The chain links TRBV4-1 to TRBJ2-7; D may be TRBD2 (6 bases). There are 13 residues in the CDR3. The V end was cut by 6 bases, the J end by 5 bases, with 14 bases between. CDR1 MGHRA and CDR2 YSYEKL come from the germline V gene. CDR3: CASSPRGFHEQYF. The CDR3, as DNA: TGCGCCAGCAGTCCTCGGGGGTTCCACGAGCAGTACTTC.

J is TRBJ2-7 and V is TRBV29-1, with TRBD1 matching 9 bases. The CDR3 loop spans 13 amino acids. Germline lookup yields CDR1 SQVTM and CDR2 ANQGSEA. V was clipped by 6 bases and J by 4 bases; unmatched bases: 7. The chain's CDR3 is CSVQGTGFYEQYF. DNA for the CDR3: TGCAGCGTGCAGGGGACAGGGTTTTACGAGCAGTACTTC.

CDR3 sequence reads: CASSYSSVSLNYGYTF. CDR3 sequence (DNA): TGTGCCAGCAGTTACTCGTCTGTCAGTCTGAACTATGGCTACACCTTC. The chain recombines TRBV6-5 with TRBJ1-2; D gene uncertain. V shed 0 bases and J shed 2 bases, with 13 bases lying between them. CDR1 and CDR2 from the germline V gene are MNHEY and SVGAGI. The CDR3 extends over 16 amino acids.

The V and J genes are TRBV5-1 and TRBJ1-2, with D possibly matching TRBD1 (5 bases). The CDR3 consists of 14 residues. CDR1 SGHRS and CDR2 YFSETQ come from the germline V gene. With 2 bases removed from V and 8 bases from J, the gap between germline ends came to 16 bases. The CDR3 DNA sequence: TGCGCCAGCAGCTTTGGGCAGGGATACGGCGGCTACACCTTC. It yields the protein CASSFGQGYGGYTF.

The rearrangement joins TRBV18 to TRBJ1-1; no firm D call. Germline V lookup: CDR1 KGHSH, CDR2 LQKENI. Trimming left V 5 bases short and J 4 bases short, with 17 bases between. The CDR3 extends over 15 amino acids. The CDR3 sequence: CASSSPQDSGTEAFF. DNA of the CDR3: TGTGCCAGCTCATCTCCCCAAGACTCGGGCACTGAAGCTTTCTTT. The entire variable domain, with the rest obtained from reference TRBV18 and TRBJ1-1, is as follows: NAGVMQNPRHLVRRRGQEARLRCSPMKGHSHVYWYRQLPEEGLKFMVYLQKENIIDESGMPKERFSAEFPKEGPSILRIQQVVRGDSAAYFCASSSPQDSGTEAFFGQGTRLTVV.

This clone appeared once. V usage is TRBV19 and J usage is TRBJ2-1, with 10 bases lining up with TRBD2. This CDR3 region has 16 residues. The germline CDR1 and CDR2 sequences are LNHDA and SQIVND (reference sequence). With V trimmed by 5 bases and J by 6 bases, 10 bases remained unmatched. CDR3 coding DNA: TGTGCCAGTAGTGCCCAGCGGGAGGGCCTCGGCAATGAGCAGTTCTTC. Amino acid sequence: CASSAQREGLGNEQFF.

The chain couples TRBV5-1 to TRBJ1-2; 8 bases line up with TRBD1. Per the germline V gene, CDR1 is SGHRS and CDR2 is YFSETQ. This CDR3 comprises 14 residues. V trimming: 2 bases; J trimming: 6 bases; junction bases outside the gene matches: 6. Here the CDR3 DNA reads TGCGCCAGCAGCTTCGGACAGGGCACGGATGGCTACACCTTC. Amino acid sequence: CASSFGQGTDGYTF.

This chain uses TRBV2 with TRBJ1-5; no definite D call. V was trimmed by 5 bases and J by 5 bases, leaving 13 bases between them. CDR1 is SNHLY and CDR2 is FYNNEI in the germline V gene. This CDR3 is 14 amino acids long. DNA of the CDR3: TGTGCCAGCAGTTTAGGACTGGATTATCAGCCCCAGCATTTT. Amino acids: CASSLGLDYQPQHF. Looking up the rest from reference TRBV2 and TRBJ1-5 gives the full variable domain: EPEVTQTPSHQVTQMGQEVILRCVPISNHLYFYWYRQILGQKVEFLVSFYNNEISEKSEIFDDQFSVERPDGSNFTLKIRSTKLEDSAMYFCASSLGLDYQPQHFGDGTRLSIL.

The rearrangement joins TRBV19 to TRBJ1-2, with D unresolved. Trimming stripped 6 bases from V and 4 bases from J, with 6 bases between. This CDR3 region has 11 residues. CDR1 and CDR2 (germline): LNHDA, SQIVND (reference sequence). This CDR3 reads CASRRSYGYTF. In DNA form, the CDR3 reads TGTGCCAGTAGGCGGTCCTATGGCTACACCTTC.

The gene calls are TRBV28 and TRBJ1-5, with D uncertain. The germline gives CDR1 MDHEN, CDR2 SYDVKM. Trimming took 4 bases from V and 7 from J, leaving 17 bases between them. The CDR3 has 15 amino acids. The CDR3 is CASSYRHLPGQPQHF. Here the CDR3 DNA reads TGTGCCAGCAGTTACCGACACCTCCCGGGACAGCCCCAGCATTTT.